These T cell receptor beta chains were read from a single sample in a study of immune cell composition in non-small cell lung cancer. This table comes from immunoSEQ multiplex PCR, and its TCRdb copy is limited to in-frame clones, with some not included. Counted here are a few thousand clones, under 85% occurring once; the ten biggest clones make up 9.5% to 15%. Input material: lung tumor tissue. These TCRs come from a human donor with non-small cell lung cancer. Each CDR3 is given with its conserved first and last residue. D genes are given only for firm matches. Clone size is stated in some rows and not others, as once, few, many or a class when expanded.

TGCGCCAGCAGCTTGGGGTCCGGACAGGTGGGCTACGAGCAGTACTTC	CASSLGSGQVGYEQYF	TRBD1	TRBV5-1	TRBJ2-7	-
TGTGCCAGTGGGGGACTAGCATACAATGAGCAGTTCTTC	CASGGLAYNEQFF	TRBD2	TRBV28	TRBJ2-1	few
TGTGCCAGCGGGAGGGGACTAGCGGGAGTCGAGCAGTACTTC	CASGRGLAGVEQYF	TRBD2	TRBV14	TRBJ2-7	-
TGTGCCAGCGGGCGCTTTGCGGGGTTTATTTCTGAAGCTTTCTTT	CASGRFAGFISEAFF	-	TRBV6-5	TRBJ1-1	-
TGCAGCGTTGAAGACCCCAGGGACGAGCAGTACTTC	CSVEDPRDEQYF	-	TRBV29-1	TRBJ2-7	-
TGTGCCACCAGCACTTCGACCAGGGGGAGCAATCAGCCCCAGCATTTT	CATSTSTRGSNQPQHF	TRBD1	TRBV15	TRBJ1-5	-
TGCGCCAGCAGCTTAACAGACTACGAGCAGTACTTC	CASSLTDYEQYF	-	TRBV5-1	TRBJ2-7	-
TGTGCCAGCAGTTTGACTGGAGATACGCAGTATTTT	CASSLTGDTQYF	-	TRBV2	TRBJ2-3	-
TGTGCCATATCCCTAGCGGGGGGGCGTGATACGCAGTATTTT	CAISLAGGRDTQYF	TRBD2	TRBV10-3	TRBJ2-3	-
TGTGCCAGCAGCCCCGGGACAGTATATCAGCCCCAGCATTTT	CASSPGTVYQPQHF	TRBD1	TRBV28	TRBJ1-5	-
TGTGCCAGCAGTTACACTAGCGGGATGGGAGATACGCAGTATTTT	CASSYTSGMGDTQYF	TRBD2	TRBV6-5	TRBJ2-3	-
TGTGCCAGCAGTCTTCGGGTTGAGCAGTTCTTC	CASSLRVEQFF	-	TRBV28	TRBJ2-1	-
TGCGCCAGCAGCCTGGGGACAGTTTCTAATGAAAAACTGTTTTTT	CASSLGTVSNEKLFF	TRBD1	TRBV5-1	TRBJ1-4	-
TGTGCCACAGAGGACAGGGTCTACACCGGGGAGCTGTTTTTT	CATEDRVYTGELFF	TRBD1	TRBV19	TRBJ2-2	-
TGTGCCAGCAGCCAGGCTACTAGCGCCAATGAGCAGTTCTTC	CASSQATSANEQFF	TRBD2	TRBV14	TRBJ2-1	-
TGTGCCACCAGCAGAGAGGGGGGGGCCAAGGAGACCCAGTACTTC	CATSREGGAKETQYF	-	TRBV15	TRBJ2-5	-
TGTGCCAGCAGCGTTACACAGGGGGTTCAAGAGACCCAGTACTTC	CASSVTQGVQETQYF	TRBD1	TRBV7-1	TRBJ2-5	-
TGTGCCAGCAGCCCGGCCGCGGTCCCATCCAATGAGCAGTTCTTC	CASSPAAVPSNEQFF	-	TRBV7-2	TRBJ2-1	-
TGTGCCAGCAGCCGACAGGGCCAGACGGATGAGCAGTTCTTC	CASSRQGQTDEQFF	TRBD1	TRBV9	TRBJ2-1	-
TGTGCCAGCAGCCCCTCAACGAACGAGGGAGGCTCTGGAAACACCATATATTTT	CASSPSTNEGGSGNTIYF	-	TRBV7-9	TRBJ1-3	-
TGTGCCAGCAGCTTTGAGAGCTCTGGAAACACCATATATTTT	CASSFESSGNTIYF	-	TRBV5-4	TRBJ1-3	-
TGTGCCAGCAGCCCGGGGGGACAGGGGGGAAACTATGGCTACACCTTC	CASSPGGQGGNYGYTF	TRBD1	TRBV5-4	TRBJ1-2	-
TGCGCCAGCAGCTTGACTAGCGGGGGGGTAATAGAGACCCAGTACTTC	CASSLTSGGVIETQYF	TRBD2	TRBV5-1	TRBJ2-5	-
TGTGCCAGCCGGGACTATAGCCACGAGCAGTACTTC	CASRDYSHEQYF	TRBD2	TRBV6-1	TRBJ2-7	-
TGCAGCGTTCAGGCGTGGGGCAGGGAGGCAACAGATACGCAGTATTTT	CSVQAWGREATDTQYF	-	TRBV29-1	TRBJ2-3	-
TGTGCCAGCTACTCCCAGAGAAGGGGCAAAGGCTACACCTTC	CASYSQRRGKGYTF	-	TRBV28	TRBJ1-2	-
TGCGCCAGCAGTCAATCTCGTAGCGGGGGGGGAATAGAGACCCAGTACTTC	CASSQSRSGGGIETQYF	TRBD2	TRBV23-1	TRBJ2-5	-
TGCGCCAGCAGTGAGCCCGGGACTAGCACAGATACGCAGTATTTT	CASSEPGTSTDTQYF	-	TRBV10-1	TRBJ2-3	-
TGTGCCACCAGCGGAACAGGTTCGTTAGCCAAAAACATTCAGTACTTC	CATSGTGSLAKNIQYF	-	TRBV15	TRBJ2-4	-
TGCGCCAGCAGCCCCCGGTGGGGGGGGAGCTCCTACGAGCAGTACTTC	CASSPRWGGSSYEQYF	TRBD2	TRBV5-1	TRBJ2-7	-
TGTGCCAGCAGCAGCGACAGGGTCCAAGGCGGGGAGCTGTTTTTT	CASSSDRVQGGELFF	TRBD1	TRBV11-3	TRBJ2-2	-
TGTGCCAGCAGCTTCCGCCAGGGGAACACTGAAGCTTTCTTT	CASSFRQGNTEAFF	-	TRBV11-2	TRBJ1-1	-
TGTGCCATAGGGGGTAGGGTGGAAAGCACAGATACGCAGTATTTT	CAIGGRVESTDTQYF	-	TRBV10-3	TRBJ2-3	-
TGTGCCAGCAGCGTGAATATGAGGGAGGGCTACACCTTC	CASSVNMREGYTF	-	TRBV9	TRBJ1-2	once
TGTGCCAGCAGTTTGGACAGGGGAACGTATGAAAAACTGTTTTTT	CASSLDRGTYEKLFF	TRBD1	TRBV6-1	TRBJ1-4	-
TGTGCCAGCAGCCCACGCGGAGGGAACACTGAAGCTTTCTTT	CASSPRGGNTEAFF	-	TRBV7-9	TRBJ1-1	-
TGTGCCAGCAGTGAAGCTGAGGTAAACATTCAGTACTTC	CASSEAEVNIQYF	-	TRBV2	TRBJ2-4	-
TGTGCCTGGGGGCGACAGGGGGCGCGTTCCACCTACGAGCAGTACTTC	CAWGRQGARSTYEQYF	TRBD1	TRBV30	TRBJ2-7	-
TGTGCCAGCAGCTTTCAGGGGCTGGATACGCAGTATTTT	CASSFQGLDTQYF	-	TRBV6-6	TRBJ2-3	-
TGCGCCAGCAGCGCCGGGACAGCGAATGAAAAACTGTTTTTT	CASSAGTANEKLFF	TRBD1	TRBV5-1	TRBJ1-4	few
TGTGCCAGCAGTGCTAGCGGGCCCCCCTACGAGCAGTACTTC	CASSASGPPYEQYF	TRBD2	TRBV2	TRBJ2-7	-
TGTGCCTGGGGCCCGGGACAGCGGGCTAATGAAAAACTGTTTTTT	CAWGPGQRANEKLFF	TRBD1	TRBV30	TRBJ1-4	-
TGTGCCAGCAGCTTAGAGGGGACTAGTTTCGAGCAGTACTTC	CASSLEGTSFEQYF	TRBD2	TRBV7-9	TRBJ2-7	-
TGTGCCAGCAGCCCTAGCGGGAGTTATACGCAGTATTTT	CASSPSGSYTQYF	TRBD2	TRBV14	TRBJ2-3	-
TGCGCCAGCAGCCAAGATAAGCGGACCTCCTACAATGAGCAGTTCTTC	CASSQDKRTSYNEQFF	-	TRBV4-3	TRBJ2-1	few
TGTGCCAGCTCCCAGGGGGTAGGCTACGAGCAGTACTTC	CASSQGVGYEQYF	TRBD1	TRBV7-3	TRBJ2-7	-
TGTGCCAGCAGCCTTAATACAGGGGCGACTGAAGCTTTCTTT	CASSLNTGATEAFF	TRBD1	TRBV7-9	TRBJ1-1	-
TGCGCCAGCAGCCTGAGGGGGGGCACTGAAGCTTTCTTT	CASSLRGGTEAFF	-	TRBV5-1	TRBJ1-1	-
TGCGCCAGCAGCCAGGGACTGCTCACAGATACGCAGTATTTT	CASSQGLLTDTQYF	-	TRBV4-1	TRBJ2-3	-
TGTGCCAGCAGTGGCGGGGCCTGGGGCAATCAGCCCCAGCATTTT	CASSGGAWGNQPQHF	-	TRBV6-6	TRBJ1-5	-
TGTGCCAGCACCCCAACTAGGGGGACCGGGGAGCTGTTTTTT	CASTPTRGTGELFF	-	TRBV7-2	TRBJ2-2	-
TGTGCCAGCAGTATAACAGGGACTAACTATGGCTACACCTTC	CASSITGTNYGYTF	-	TRBV2	TRBJ1-2	-